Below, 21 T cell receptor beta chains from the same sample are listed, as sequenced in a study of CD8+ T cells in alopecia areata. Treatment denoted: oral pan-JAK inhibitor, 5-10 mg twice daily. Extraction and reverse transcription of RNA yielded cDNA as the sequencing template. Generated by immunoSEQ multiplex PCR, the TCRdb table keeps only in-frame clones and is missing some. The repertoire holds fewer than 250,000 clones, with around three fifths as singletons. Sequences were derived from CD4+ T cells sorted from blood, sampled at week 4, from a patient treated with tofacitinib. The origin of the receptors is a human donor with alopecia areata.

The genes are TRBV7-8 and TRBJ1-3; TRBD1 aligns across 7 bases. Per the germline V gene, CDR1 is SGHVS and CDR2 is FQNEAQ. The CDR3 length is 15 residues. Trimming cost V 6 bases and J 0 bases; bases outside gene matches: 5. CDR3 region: CASRFGTDSGNTIYF. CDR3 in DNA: TGTGCCAGCAGGTTTGGGACAGACTCTGGAAACACCATATATTTT.

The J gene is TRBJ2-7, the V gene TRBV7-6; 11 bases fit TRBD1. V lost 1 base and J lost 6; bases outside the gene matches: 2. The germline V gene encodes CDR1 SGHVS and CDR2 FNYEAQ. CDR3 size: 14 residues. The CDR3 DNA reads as TGTGCCAGCAGCTTAGAGGACAGGGGGCGCGAGCAGTACTTC. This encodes CASSLEDRGREQYF.

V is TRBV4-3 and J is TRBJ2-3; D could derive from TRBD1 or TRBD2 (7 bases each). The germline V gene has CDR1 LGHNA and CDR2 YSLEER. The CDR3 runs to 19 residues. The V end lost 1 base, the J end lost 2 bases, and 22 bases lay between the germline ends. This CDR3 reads CASSQGGGGRLRFTDTQYF. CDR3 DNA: TGCGCCAGCAGCCAAGGGGGAGGGGGCCGACTTAGATTCACAGATACGCAGTATTTT.

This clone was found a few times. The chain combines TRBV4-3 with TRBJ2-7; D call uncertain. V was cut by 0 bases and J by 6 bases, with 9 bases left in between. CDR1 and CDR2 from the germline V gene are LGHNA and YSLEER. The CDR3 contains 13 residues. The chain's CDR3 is CASSQDRRTEQYF. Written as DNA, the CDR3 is TGCGCCAGCAGCCAAGATCGCCGCACCGAGCAGTACTTC.

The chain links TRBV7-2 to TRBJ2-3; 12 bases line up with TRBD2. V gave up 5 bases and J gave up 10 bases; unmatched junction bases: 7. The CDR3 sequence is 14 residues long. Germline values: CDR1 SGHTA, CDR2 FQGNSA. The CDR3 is CASSPRLAGDPQYF. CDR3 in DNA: TGTGCCAGCAGCCCCAGACTAGCGGGGGACCCGCAGTATTTT.

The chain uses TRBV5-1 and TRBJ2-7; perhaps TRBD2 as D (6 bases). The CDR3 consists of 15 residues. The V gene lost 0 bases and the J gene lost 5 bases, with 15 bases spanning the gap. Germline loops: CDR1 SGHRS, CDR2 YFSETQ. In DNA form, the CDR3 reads TGCGCCAGCAGCTTGGCCGGGGGACTTTTCAACGAGCAGTACTTC. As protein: CASSLAGGLFNEQYF.

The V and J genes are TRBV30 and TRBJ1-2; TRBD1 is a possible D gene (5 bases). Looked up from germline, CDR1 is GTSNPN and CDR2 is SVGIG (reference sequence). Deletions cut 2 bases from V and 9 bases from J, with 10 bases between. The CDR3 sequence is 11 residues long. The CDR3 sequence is CAWSNRRSYTF. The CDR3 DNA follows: TGTGCCTGGAGTAACAGGAGGAGCTACACCTTC.

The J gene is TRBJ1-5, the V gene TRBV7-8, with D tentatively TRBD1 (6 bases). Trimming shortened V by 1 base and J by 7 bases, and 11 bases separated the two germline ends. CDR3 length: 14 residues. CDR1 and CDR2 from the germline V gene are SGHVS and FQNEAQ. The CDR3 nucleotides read TGTGCCAGCAGCTTAGTCAGGGGTGGGCAGCCCCAGCATTTT. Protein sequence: CASSLVRGGQPQHF.

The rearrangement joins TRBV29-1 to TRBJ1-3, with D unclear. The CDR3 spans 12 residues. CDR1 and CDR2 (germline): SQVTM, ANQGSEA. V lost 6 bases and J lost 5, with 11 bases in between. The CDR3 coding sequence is TGCAGCGTGGCGGGCGTTAGAAACACCATATATTTT. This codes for CSVAGVRNTIYF.

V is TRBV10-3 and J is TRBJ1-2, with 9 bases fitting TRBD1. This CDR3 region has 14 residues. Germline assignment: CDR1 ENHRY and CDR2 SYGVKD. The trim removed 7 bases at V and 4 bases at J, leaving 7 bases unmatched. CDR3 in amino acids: CAINGQGLGYGYTF. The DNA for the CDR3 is TGTGCCATCAACGGACAGGGGCTGGGCTATGGCTACACCTTC.

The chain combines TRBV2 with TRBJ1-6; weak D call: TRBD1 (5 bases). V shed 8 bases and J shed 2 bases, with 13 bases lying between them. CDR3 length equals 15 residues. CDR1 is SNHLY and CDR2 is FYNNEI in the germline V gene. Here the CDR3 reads CASVGDRTYNSPLHF. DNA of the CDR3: TGTGCCAGCGTGGGGGATAGGACCTATAATTCACCCCTCCACTTT. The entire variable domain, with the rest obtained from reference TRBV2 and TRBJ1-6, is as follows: EPEVTQTPSHQVTQMGQEVILRCVPISNHLYFYWYRQILGQKVEFLVSFYNNEISEKSEIFDDQFSVERPDGSNFTLKIRSTKLEDSAMYFCASVGDRTYNSPLHFGNGTRLTVT.

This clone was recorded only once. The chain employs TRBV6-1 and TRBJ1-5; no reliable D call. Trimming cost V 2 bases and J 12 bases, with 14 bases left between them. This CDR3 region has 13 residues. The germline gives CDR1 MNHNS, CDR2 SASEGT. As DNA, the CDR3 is TGTGCCAGCAGTGAATATGGGAGAGGGAGCCAGCATTTT. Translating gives CASSEYGRGSQHF.

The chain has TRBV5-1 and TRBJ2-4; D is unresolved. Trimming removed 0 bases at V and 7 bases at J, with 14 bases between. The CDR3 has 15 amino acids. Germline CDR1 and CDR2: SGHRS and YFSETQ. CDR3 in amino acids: CASSLDLAGLNIQYF. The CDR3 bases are TGCGCCAGCAGCTTGGATTTGGCAGGCCTTAACATTCAGTACTTC.

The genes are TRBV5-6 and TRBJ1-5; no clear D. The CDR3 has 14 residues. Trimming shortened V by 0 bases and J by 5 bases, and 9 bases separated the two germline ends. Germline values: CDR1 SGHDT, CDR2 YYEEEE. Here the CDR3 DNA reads TGTGCCAGCAGCTTGGGCAACAGCGATCAGCCCCAGCATTTT. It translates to CASSLGNSDQPQHF.

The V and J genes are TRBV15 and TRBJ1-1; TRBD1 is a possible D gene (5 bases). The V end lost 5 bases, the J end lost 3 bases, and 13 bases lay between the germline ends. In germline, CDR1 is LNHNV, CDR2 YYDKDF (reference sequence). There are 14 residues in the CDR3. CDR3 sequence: CATSLRVPDTEAFF. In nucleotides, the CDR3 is TGTGCCACCAGCCTCAGGGTTCCAGACACTGAAGCTTTCTTT.

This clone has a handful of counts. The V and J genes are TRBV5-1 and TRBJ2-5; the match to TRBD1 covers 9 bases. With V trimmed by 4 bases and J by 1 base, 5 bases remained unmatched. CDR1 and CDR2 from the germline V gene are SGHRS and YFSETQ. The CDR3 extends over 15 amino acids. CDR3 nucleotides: TGCGCCAGCAGCCTGGGACAGGGAGGCCAAGAGACCCAGTACTTC. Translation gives CASSLGQGGQETQYF.

The CDR3 region has the DNA TGTGCCTGGAGTGTACTGGGGACAGGGGAGTCACCCCTCCACTTT. As protein: CAWSVLGTGESPLHF. This chain links TRBV30 with TRBJ1-6; 10 nucleotides align to TRBD1. The CDR3 totals 15 residues. The germline V gene has CDR1 GTSNPN and CDR2 SVGIG (reference sequence). Trimming cost V 0 bases and J 10 bases; bases outside gene matches: 6. The entire variable domain, with the rest obtained from reference TRBV30 and TRBJ1-6, is as follows: SQTIHQWPATLVQPVGSPLSLECTVEGTSNPNLYWYRQAAGRGLQLLFYSVGIGQISSEVPQNLSASRPQDRQFILSSKKLLLSDSGFYLCAWSVLGTGESPLHFGNGTRLTVT.

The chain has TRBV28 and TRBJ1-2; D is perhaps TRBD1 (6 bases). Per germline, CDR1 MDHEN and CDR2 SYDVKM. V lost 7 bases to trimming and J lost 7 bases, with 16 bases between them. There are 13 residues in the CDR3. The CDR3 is CASTQEQGRGYTF. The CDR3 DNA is TGTGCCAGCACACAAGAACAGGGACGTGGCTACACCTTC.

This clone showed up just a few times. CDR3 loop: CASSHPEGGTEAFF. CDR3 coding DNA: TGCGCCAGCAGCCACCCCGAAGGGGGCACTGAAGCTTTCTTT. This sequence joins TRBV4-1 and TRBJ1-1; TRBD1 might be the D (6 bases). This CDR3 has 14 amino acids. Germline CDR1 is MGHRA and CDR2 is YSYEKL. V shed 3 bases and J shed 4 bases, with 12 bases lying between them.

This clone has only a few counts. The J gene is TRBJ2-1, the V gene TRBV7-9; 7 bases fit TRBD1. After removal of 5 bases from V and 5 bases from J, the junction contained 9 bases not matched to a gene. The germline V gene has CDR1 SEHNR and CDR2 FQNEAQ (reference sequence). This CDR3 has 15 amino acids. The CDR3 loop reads CASSLTGQLDNEQFF. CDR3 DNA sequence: TGTGCCAGCAGCCTGACGGGACAGCTTGACAATGAGCAGTTCTTC.

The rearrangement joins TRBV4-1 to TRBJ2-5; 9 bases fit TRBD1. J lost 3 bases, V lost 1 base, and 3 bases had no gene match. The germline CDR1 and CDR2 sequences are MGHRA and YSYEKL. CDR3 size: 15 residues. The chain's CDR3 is CASSQVDRGEETQYF. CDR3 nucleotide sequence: TGCGCCAGCAGCCAAGTGGACAGGGGAGAAGAGACCCAGTACTTC.